This passage covers 9 T cell receptor beta chains from one sample sequenced in a study of response to subunit inactivated influenza vaccine. Each CDR3 protein gets one entry after TCRdb re-called the RT-PCR reads with MiXCR. This sample has roughly 180,000 distinct CDR3 sequences, with roughly 8.7% found just once. The sequencing here drew on non-naive T cells sorted from PBMCs, taken on the day of vaccination. Source of these receptors: a man aged 45-65 years who received an inactivated influenza vaccine.

This clonotype was picked up a small number of times. V gene TRBV11-2 combines with J gene TRBJ2-1; no clear D gene. CDR1 SGHAT and CDR2 FQNNGV come from the germline V gene. V was clipped by 1 base and J by 10 bases, with 8 bases between them. CDR3 size: 12 residues. The CDR3 protein is CASSLVVGEQFF. The CDR3 nucleotides read TGTGCCAGCAGCTTAGTGGTCGGGGAGCAGTTCTTC.

This clonotype came up many times. The V call is TRBV20-1, the J call TRBJ2-7; 7 nucleotides agree with TRBD1. The CDR3 loop spans 15 amino acids. The ends lost 0 bases at V and 0 bases at J; junction bases unmatched: 5. CDR1 is DFQATT and CDR2 is SNEGSKA in the germline V gene (reference sequence). The CDR3 DNA follows: TGCAGTGCTAGAGATCAGACAGGGATCTCCTACGAGCAGTACTTC. Its protein is CSARDQTGISYEQYF.

V gene TRBV23-1 combines with J gene TRBJ2-7; a possible D gene is TRBD1 (7 bases). TRBV23-1 is annotated as an ORF whose role is uncertain. The V and J ends lost 0 bases and 1 base respectively, with 16 bases between them. There are 17 residues in the CDR3. CDR3 nucleotides: TGCGCCAGCAGTCAATCCCATCAGGGGGGCAAATCCTACGAGCAGTACTTC. This sequence encodes CASSQSHQGGKSYEQYF.

This clonotype was observed many times. Written as DNA, the CDR3 is TGCGCCAGCAGCCAAGATCAACGGGTCACCGGGGAGCTGTTTTTT. Its translation is CASSQDQRVTGELFF. This chain uses TRBV4-3 with TRBJ2-2; D ambiguous. Looked up from germline, CDR1 is LGHNA and CDR2 is YSLEER. V was clipped by 0 bases and J by 4 bases, with 9 bases between them. The CDR3 has 15 amino acids.

This clonotype has only a few counts. The chain is built from TRBV5-6 and TRBJ2-5, with 9 bases aligning to TRBD1. CDR1 SGHDT and CDR2 YYEEEE come from the germline V gene. J was trimmed by 5 bases and V by 3 bases; bases with no gene match: 8. This CDR3 has 15 residues. The CDR3 region is CASSWTGTGSETQYF. CDR3 bases: TGTGCCAGCAGCTGGACCGGGACAGGGTCCGAGACCCAGTACTTC.

The chain couples TRBV2 to TRBJ2-1; 8 bases fit TRBD2. The ends lost 6 bases at V and 8 bases at J; junction bases unmatched: 12. Germline CDR1 SNHLY, CDR2 FYNNEI. The CDR3 is 15 residues long. Written as DNA, the CDR3 is TGTGCCAGCAGCCCTAGACCGGGAGGGGGAGATGAGCAGTTCTTC. Its translation is CASSPRPGGGDEQFF.

This chain uses TRBV5-1 with TRBJ1-1; D unclear. The CDR3 spans 14 residues. Looked up from germline, CDR1 is SGHRS and CDR2 is YFSETQ. Deletions cut 0 bases from V and 0 bases from J, with 6 bases between. The chain's CDR3 is CASSLDGLNTEAFF. CDR3 nucleotides: TGCGCCAGCAGCTTGGACGGATTGAACACTGAAGCTTTCTTT.

The V and J genes are TRBV7-2 and TRBJ2-7; no firm D call. The germline gives CDR1 SGHTA, CDR2 FQGNSA. This CDR3 is 13 amino acids long. V gave up 5 bases and J gave up 2 bases, with 10 bases separating them. The CDR3 spells CASSRNPAYEQYF. Here the CDR3 DNA reads TGTGCCAGCAGCCGAAACCCTGCCTACGAGCAGTACTTC.

In this sample, this clonotype turned up many times. This chain links TRBV12-3 or TRBV12-4 with TRBJ2-7; D remains ambiguous. V lost 3 bases and J 11 bases, leaving 11 bases between the germline ends. This CDR3 spans 11 amino acids. CDR3 DNA: TGTGCCAGCAGTTTGGGCCCTGTAAAGTACTTC. Translating it yields CASSLGPVKYF.